The source of this T cell receptor (beta chain) is a study of blood T cell repertoires in COVID-19. Study at large: There were acute and convalescent COVID-19 samples, and they came from the United States, Italy and Spain.

Authors' analysis steps: Estimation of nucleated cell counts was performed using reference gene primer amplification. Generated by immunoSEQ multiplex PCR, the TCRdb table keeps only in-frame clones and is missing some. The V and J calls and the clone size are those of that table, but D and trimming were determined from the DNA. This table holds some 360,000 clones, approximately 89% found once. Deletions cut 0 bases from V and 7 bases from J, with 24 bases between. Germline V gene data show CDR1 as KGHSH and CDR2 as LQKENI. This CDR3 is 18 amino acids long. The J gene is TRBJ1-1, the V gene TRBV18; D is unclear. Material: peripheral blood. The receptor comes from a woman aged 55-70 years with COVID-19, enrolled during active disease. The CDR3 bases are TGTGCCAGCTCACCACCGGGGAGGGCTCGCGCCCAGGCTGGTGAAGCTTTCTTT. It translates to CASSPPGRARAQAGEAFF.